This passage covers 27 T cell receptor beta chains from one sample sequenced in a study of cytomegalovirus exposure and HLA in healthy donors. Profiling relied on immunoSEQ multiplex PCR, and the TCRdb table lists in-frame clones only, not all of them. The repertoire includes just under 75,000 clones, approximately 94% of them detected once, and 3.2% sits in the top ten. Sequencing input: PBMCs. Receptors were obtained from a woman aged 18-29 years in good health and CMV-seropositive.

The gene calls are TRBV28 and TRBJ1-6; D gene uncertain. CDR1 is MDHEN, CDR2 SYDVKM, per germline. V was cut by 7 bases and J by 7 bases, with 17 bases left in between. The CDR3 totals 15 residues. CDR3 sequence: CASTPRGGSNSPLHF. In nucleotides, the CDR3 is TGTGCCAGCACCCCACGGGGAGGGTCGAATTCACCCCTCCACTTT.

The V call is TRBV28, the J call TRBJ1-2; perhaps TRBD1 as D (5 bases). CDR1 is MDHEN, CDR2 SYDVKM, per germline. This CDR3 comprises 16 residues. Trimming shortened V by 4 bases and J by 1 base, and 16 bases separated the two germline ends. As DNA, the CDR3 is TGTGCCAGCAGTTCGATCGTCTCAGGGCTTAACTATGGCTACACCTTC. Its translation is CASSSIVSGLNYGYTF.

The gene calls are TRBV7-2 and TRBJ2-7; 10 bases are a match to TRBD1. Trimming took 5 bases from V and 3 from J; bases not matched to a gene: 7. Looked up from germline, CDR1 is SGHTA and CDR2 is FQGNSA. The CDR3 extends over 15 amino acids. Written as DNA, the CDR3 is TGTGCCAGCAGCCTCGGACAGGGGGTCGGCTACGAGCAGTACTTC. It specifies CASSLGQGVGYEQYF.

The chain combines TRBV21-1 with TRBJ2-7; TRBD1 reflects the table's D call only, with no check against the DNA. TRBV21-1 is marked as a pseudogene. The CDR3 sequence is 16 residues long. The CDR3 sequence is CASSKRWDRWDDEQYF. CDR3 nucleotides: TGTGCCAGCAGCAAACGCTGGGACAGGTGGGACGACGAGCAGTACTTC.

The chain recombines TRBV13 with TRBJ2-2, with D maybe TRBD2 (5 bases). Per the germline V gene, CDR1 is PRHDT and CDR2 is FYEKMQ (reference sequence). This CDR3 spans 17 amino acids. V lost 8 bases and J 5 bases, leaving 24 bases between the germline ends. The CDR3 sequence: CASFPGILAHSTGELFF. The CDR3 DNA is TGTGCCAGCTTCCCCGGGATCCTTGCCCACAGTACCGGGGAGCTGTTTTTT.

The gene calls are TRBV19 and TRBJ1-2; TRBD1 matches 9 bases. This CDR3 comprises 12 residues. CDR1 and CDR2 from the germline V gene are LNHDA and SQIVND (reference sequence). The V and J ends lost 8 bases and 8 bases, in that order; junction bases with no gene match: 6. This CDR3 is CASWDRAGGYTF. The DNA for the CDR3 is TGTGCCAGTTGGGACAGGGCGGGGGGCTACACCTTC.

The V gene is TRBV7-8, the J gene TRBJ2-6, with D uncertain. The V end lost 3 bases, the J end lost 5 bases, and 14 bases lay between the germline ends. This CDR3 comprises 16 residues. Per the germline V gene, CDR1 is SGHVS and CDR2 is FQNEAQ. The CDR3 loop reads CASSFLRSSRANVLTF. CDR3 DNA: TGTGCCAGCAGCTTCCTACGGAGTTCTCGGGCCAACGTCCTGACTTTC.

This sequence joins TRBV28 and TRBJ2-2; 7 bases align to TRBD1. CDR1 and CDR2 (germline): MDHEN, SYDVKM. This CDR3 is 14 amino acids long. J lost 4 bases, V lost 6 bases, and 5 bases had no gene match. DNA for the CDR3: TGTGCCAGCAGCCTGACAGGGATCACCGGGGAGCTGTTTTTT. Protein: CASSLTGITGELFF.

V usage is TRBV18 and J usage is TRBJ1-5; a weak D match, TRBD1 (5 bases). This CDR3 is 14 amino acids long. Germline CDR1 and CDR2: KGHSH and LQKENI. Trimming removed 6 bases at V and 4 bases at J, with 13 bases between. CDR3: CASSSGNRNQPQHF. As DNA, the CDR3 is TGTGCCAGCTCCTCAGGGAACCGTAATCAGCCCCAGCATTTT.

There are a few counts of this clone. The chain carries TRBV14 and TRBJ1-1, with 11 bases aligning to TRBD1. The V gene end was trimmed by 1 base and the J gene end by 3 bases; junction bases not matched to a gene: 1. The CDR3 spans 15 residues. Germline V gene sequence: CDR1 SGHDN, CDR2 FVKESK. CDR3 in DNA: TGTGCCAGCAGCCAAGGGGACAGGGGGTACACTGAAGCTTTCTTT. Translating gives CASSQGDRGYTEAFF.

The chain combines TRBV6-6 with TRBJ2-1; 13 positions agree with TRBD2. The CDR3 has 16 amino acids. Germline CDR1 and CDR2: MNHNY and SVGAGI (reference sequence). V shed 6 bases and J 5 bases; nucleotides not matched to a gene: 7. In DNA, the CDR3 is TGTGCCAGCAGACCACTAGCGGGAGGGCAAGACAATGAGCAGTTCTTC. Encoded protein: CASRPLAGGQDNEQFF.

This rearrangement joins TRBV28 to TRBJ1-2; 8 bases match TRBD1. Trimming removed 5 bases from V and 7 bases from J; junction bases left unmatched: 18. The CDR3 runs 17 residues. CDR1 and CDR2 from the germline V gene are MDHEN and SYDVKM. CDR3 residues: CASSVGGVPGQAGGYTF. The CDR3 DNA follows: TGTGCCAGCAGTGTGGGCGGGGTCCCGGGACAGGCCGGTGGCTACACCTTC.

This rearrangement joins TRBV6-1 to TRBJ1-1; a weak D match, TRBD1 (6 bases). Trimming left V 4 bases short and J 1 base short, with 13 bases between. The CDR3 has 15 amino acids. Per germline, CDR1 MNHNS and CDR2 SASEGT. The CDR3 DNA is TGTGCCAGCAGTGTTCCCGGGACATCGAACACTGAAGCTTTCTTT. Encoded protein: CASSVPGTSNTEAFF.

This clone was recorded once. The CDR3 nucleotides read TGTGCCACCAGCAGAGACGCAGGGGGCGGACCTCTGAACACTGAAGCTTTCTTT. Translating it yields CATSRDAGGGPLNTEAFF. The chain couples TRBV15 to TRBJ1-1; TRBD1 agrees at 8 bases. V was clipped by 0 bases and J by 0 bases; unmatched bases: 9. Germline CDR1 is LNHNV and CDR2 is YYDKDF (reference sequence). The CDR3 is made up of 18 amino acids. Full variable domain (rest looked up from reference TRBV15 and TRBJ1-1): DAMVIQNPRYQVTQFGKPVTLSCSQTLNHNVMYWYQQKSSQAPKLLFHYYDKDFNNEADTPDNFQSRRPNTSFCFLDIRSPGLGDTAMYLCATSRDAGGGPLNTEAFFGQGTRLTVV.

The chain couples TRBV5-1 to TRBJ1-4; possibly TRBD1 for D (6 bases). Looked up from germline, CDR1 is SGHRS and CDR2 is YFSETQ. This CDR3 is built from 17 residues. The V end lost 0 bases, the J end lost 1 base, and 13 bases lay between the germline ends. CDR3 nucleotides: TGCGCCAGCAGCTTGGGACAGGTTACAATAACTAATGAAAAACTGTTTTTT. It specifies CASSLGQVTITNEKLFF.

CDR3 sequence reads: CASTQIWRGLSPYTGELFF. CDR3 bases: TGTGCCAGCACCCAGATATGGAGGGGACTCTCTCCGTACACCGGGGAGCTGTTTTTT. This chain connects TRBV7-3 to TRBJ2-2; TRBD2 is a possible D gene (6 bases). V lost 7 bases to trimming and J lost 3 bases, with 27 bases between them. Germline V lookup: CDR1 SGHTA, CDR2 FQGTGA. The CDR3 totals 19 residues.

The rearrangement links TRBV4-1 to TRBJ1-1; 10 positions agree with TRBD1. This CDR3 is 13 amino acids long. Germline V gene data show CDR1 as MGHRA and CDR2 as YSYEKL. J was trimmed by 9 bases and V by 4 bases; bases with no gene match: 5. CDR3 DNA: TGCGCCAGCAGCCGAGCGGGACAGGGGAAAGCTTTCTTT. Its translation is CASSRAGQGKAFF.

The chain combines TRBV2 with TRBJ1-5; no clear D. Germline V gene lookup returns CDR1 SNHLY and CDR2 FYNNEI. This CDR3 has 14 residues. With 2 bases removed from V and 5 bases from J, the gap between germline ends came to 10 bases. CDR3 in amino acids: CASSEPPEHQPQHF. In DNA form, the CDR3 reads TGTGCCAGCAGTGAACCTCCGGAGCATCAGCCCCAGCATTTT.

The V call is TRBV5-1, the J call TRBJ2-1; D perhaps matches TRBD2 (6 bases). Between the trimmed V and J ends, which lost 5 bases and 0 bases, there was a span of 15 bases. From germline, CDR1 is SGHRS and CDR2 YFSETQ. The CDR3 contains 16 residues. CDR3 region: CASRFSSGFSYNEQFF. CDR3 bases: TGCGCCAGCAGGTTTAGTAGCGGATTCTCCTACAATGAGCAGTTCTTC.

The CDR3 region is CASSGLGTAQYF. The DNA of the CDR3 is TGTGCCAGCAGCGGCCTAGGAACTGCGCAGTATTTT. This chain connects TRBV9 to TRBJ2-3, with D unclear. Germline CDR1 and CDR2: SGDLS and YYNGEE. V was shortened by 3 bases and J by 10 bases, with 12 bases between the two germline ends. The CDR3 has 12 amino acids.

The chain recombines TRBV27 with TRBJ2-5, with TRBD2 matching over 12 bases. V lost 3 bases to trimming and J lost 5 bases; unmatched junction nucleotides: 10. The CDR3 consists of 17 residues. Germline V gene lookup returns CDR1 MNHEY and CDR2 SMNVEV (reference sequence). CDR3 bases: TGTGCCAGCAGTTTGGGGGCTAGCGGGGGGGCCCTGGAGACCCAGTACTTC. This gives the protein CASSLGASGGALETQYF.

V gene TRBV28 combines with J gene TRBJ1-1, with D unclear. The germline V gene encodes CDR1 MDHEN and CDR2 SYDVKM. V lost 6 bases, J lost 5 bases, and 19 bases lay in between. CDR3 length equals 15 residues. CDR3 loop: CASRPTEGWETEAFF. In nucleotides, the CDR3 is TGTGCCAGCAGACCGACTGAGGGATGGGAGACTGAAGCTTTCTTT.

V gene TRBV9 combines with J gene TRBJ2-3, with D maybe TRBD1 (6 bases). The CDR3 is made up of 14 amino acids. Germline CDR1 is SGDLS and CDR2 is YYNGEE. Trimming took 3 bases from V and 5 from J, leaving 13 bases between them. CDR3 amino acids: CASSAGQSRDTQYF. The CDR3 DNA is TGTGCCAGCAGCGCAGGACAGTCTCGAGATACGCAGTATTTT.

As to this clone: Germline and junction disagree at one end, which may indicate a read error. This chain joins TRBV6-7 and TRBJ2-2; no firm D call. TRBV6-7 qualifies as an ORF whose function is uncertain. The CDR3 contains 13 residues. CDR3 amino acids: CASIYVGAGELFF. CDR3 nucleotides: TGTGCCAGCATTTACGTCGGTGCCGGGGAGCTGTTTTTT.

The CDR3 DNA reads as TGTGCCAGCAGCAAGGGCGCCGGGACAGGTCTCTTCGAGCAGTACTTC. Encoded protein: CASSKGAGTGLFEQYF. The chain couples TRBV7-8 to TRBJ2-7; 8 bases fit TRBD1. Trimming removed 5 bases from V and 6 bases from J; junction bases left unmatched: 15. The CDR3 covers 16 residues. Germline CDR1 reads SGHVS; CDR2 reads FQNEAQ.

The chain couples TRBV7-6 to TRBJ2-5; D remains ambiguous. Germline values: CDR1 SGHVS, CDR2 FNYEAQ. The V end lost 3 bases, the J end lost 2 bases, and 7 bases lay between the germline ends. This CDR3 spans 13 amino acids. The CDR3 DNA reads TGTGCCAGCAGCTTCTCCAGACAAGAGACCCAGTACTTC. Translating gives CASSFSRQETQYF.

The CDR3 coding sequence is TGTGCCAGCTCAACCCGGGGGGGCATAGATACGCAGTATTTT. Amino acid sequence: CASSTRGGIDTQYF. V and J are TRBV18 and TRBJ2-3, with 8 bases lining up with TRBD2. This CDR3 spans 14 amino acids. Looked up from germline, CDR1 is KGHSH and CDR2 is LQKENI. The trim removed 5 bases at V and 5 bases at J, leaving 6 bases unmatched.